This T cell receptor beta chain was recorded in a study of human T cells and chemical hapten exposure. The sample holds a few counts of this clonotype. Its antigen is undetermined. The time point is: pre-sensitization, week 0. Treatment given: therapeutic diphenylcyclopropenone sensitization with weekly scalp DPC. Germline V gene sequence: CDR1 SGDLS, CDR2 YYNGEE. Trimming removed 5 bases from V and 5 bases from J, with 22 bases in between. CDR3 length equals 16 residues. General observations from the study: No alteration of TCRs above 1 in 1000 frequency was seen with DPC sensitization.

One entry per CDR3 protein results from TCRdb running MiXCR on the RACE reads. The sample consists of under 200,000 distinct CDR3 sequences, around 30% of them appearing once. This chain uses TRBV9 with TRBJ2-5; D is possibly TRBD2 (6 bases). This sequence originates from a woman in her twenties or thirties with alopecia areata. Some clones in this sample may be carry-over from other donors' samples. Sequencing used whole blood, obtained in connection with sensitization to the hapten diphenylcyclopropenone (DPC). The CDR3, as DNA: TGTGCCAGCAGAGAGACTTGGGACTTGAGAGGGGAGACCCAGTACTTC. Protein: CASRETWDLRGETQYF.